Included here is one T cell receptor beta chain sequence, with context. As yet, its antigen is unknown. This sample was taken from a study of beta chain features in type 1 diabetes. Study findings and constraints: There were fewer insertions and more deletions at the VDJ junctions of type 1 diabetes patients.

Sorting that relied on CD45RO/CCR7/CD25/CD127/CD95/CD27 yielded CD4+ naive, central memory, regulatory and stem cell-like memory cells. Germline V gives CDR1 LGHNA, CDR2 YNFKEQ. The CDR3 has 17 amino acids. Losses at the gene ends were 2 bases for V and 2 bases for J; bases not matched to a gene: 5. The authors reverse transcribed all of the isolated RNA, so sequencing captured expressed TCRB transcripts. Clones were read by immunoSEQ multiplex PCR, and TCRdb kept only the in-frame ones, dropping some. The data contain 810,000 or so clones, about a sixth of them seen just once; the ten biggest clones take up 0.02% to 0.025%.

The sequence came from a woman aged 18 to 35 in good health. Sequencing input: naive CD4+ T cells from blood. The J gene is TRBJ2-2, the V gene TRBV4-2; 10 nucleotides match TRBD2. CDR3 loop: CASSQHTSGKNTGELFF. The CDR3 DNA sequence: TGTGCCAGCAGCCAACATACTAGCGGGAAAAACACCGGGGAGCTGTTTTTT.